Below are 21 T cell receptor beta chains sequenced from a single sample in a study of Ad26.COV2.S vaccination and SARS-CoV-2 variants. TCRdb keeps only in-frame clones here, not all; method: immunoSEQ multiplex PCR. This repertoire shows about 460,000 clones, nearly 90% found once; its top ten account for 1.5% to 2%. Described treatment: around 19 received Ad26.COV2.S at low or high dose, single or two shots; 5 received placebo; per-sample allocation not given. Vaccine and placebo recipients were sampled on day 63 after the first injection. Sample: peripheral blood, taken in a trial of Ad26.COV2.S vaccine versus placebo. These receptors were obtained from a person aged 18-60 years who received the Ad26.COV2.S COVID-19 vaccine or a placebo.

The rearrangement links TRBV18 to TRBJ2-1, with D perhaps given as TRBD1 or TRBD2 (5 bases each). Trimming left V 3 bases short and J 4 bases short, with 13 bases between. Per germline, CDR1 KGHSH and CDR2 LQKENI. The CDR3 totals 15 residues. The CDR3 loop is CASSPLGVPYNEQFF. In nucleotides, the CDR3 is TGTGCCAGCTCACCTTTGGGGGTGCCATACAATGAGCAGTTCTTC.

This chain links TRBV7-9 with TRBJ1-3; D possibly corresponds to TRBD1 (5 bases). Germline assignment: CDR1 SEHNR and CDR2 FQNEAQ (reference sequence). The CDR3 contains 17 residues. V dropped 1 base and J dropped 0 bases, with 13 bases sitting between them. CDR3 protein: CASSLGQSTLSGNTIYF. Written as DNA, the CDR3 is TGTGCCAGCAGCTTAGGACAGTCAACCCTCTCTGGAAACACCATATATTTT.

This sequence joins TRBV7-9 and TRBJ1-2; a possible D gene is TRBD1 (6 bases). This CDR3 has 17 amino acids. The V end lost 4 bases, the J end lost 2 bases, and 20 bases lay between the germline ends. The germline V gene encodes CDR1 SEHNR and CDR2 FQNEAQ (reference sequence). CDR3 sequence (DNA): TGTGCCAGCAGCTCTGCGTGGGGGGCGAGGGGAAACTATGGCTACACCTTC. Residues: CASSSAWGARGNYGYTF.

V is TRBV3-1 (or the pseudogene TRBV3-2) and J is TRBJ2-2; 12 nucleotides align to TRBD2. Germline lookup yields CDR1 LGHDT and CDR2 YNNKEL (reference sequence). The junction had 9 bases not matched to a gene; V was cut back by 1 base and J by 0 bases. The CDR3 sequence is 20 residues long. Written as DNA, the CDR3 is TGTGCCAGCAGCCAAGGGGTTGGACTAGCGGGATTATCGAACACCGGGGAGCTGTTTTTT. It encodes CASSQGVGLAGLSNTGELFF.

As concerns this clone: Other DNA sequences from this sample encode an identical CDR3 as well. The V and J genes are TRBV6-5 and TRBJ1-1; D unclear. Trimming stripped 0 bases from V and 0 bases from J, with 5 bases between. The CDR3 loop spans 14 amino acids. Germline loops: CDR1 MNHEY, CDR2 SVGAGI. CDR3 amino acids: CASSYSGMNTEAFF. CDR3 DNA sequence: TGTGCCAGCAGTTACTCCGGAATGAACACTGAAGCTTTCTTT.

J is TRBJ1-6 and V is TRBV2, with D maybe TRBD1 (5 bases). The length of the CDR3 is 14 residues. V lost 4 bases and J 4 bases, leaving 8 bases between the germline ends. Germline V gene sequence: CDR1 SNHLY, CDR2 FYNNEI. The CDR3 region has the DNA TGTGCCAGCAGTGGGCGACAGTATAATTCACCCCTCCACTTT. This sequence encodes CASSGRQYNSPLHF.

This clone was seen repeatedly, ten times or more. This chain uses TRBV6-2 or TRBV6-3 with TRBJ1-4; 10 nucleotides match TRBD1. Germline trimming cut 6 bases from V and 7 bases from J; bases unmatched to any gene: 5. The germline CDR1 and CDR2 sequences are MNHEY and SVGEGT. The CDR3 extends over 14 amino acids. The CDR3 nucleotides read TGTGCCAGCAGCTCCGGGACAGGGGTTGAAAAACTGTTTTTT. This encodes CASSSGTGVEKLFF.

The chain joins TRBV12-3 or TRBV12-4 to TRBJ1-1; D is undetermined. V was shortened by 7 bases and J by 8 bases, with 11 bases between the two germline ends. The CDR3 runs to 11 residues. CDR3 loop: CASTGYGEAFF. The CDR3 DNA reads TGTGCCAGCACGGGGTACGGAGAAGCTTTCTTT.

This sequence joins TRBV27 and TRBJ2-7; D is unclear. V shed 3 bases and J shed 6 bases, with 15 bases lying between them. Germline loops: CDR1 MNHEY, CDR2 SMNVEV (reference sequence). The CDR3 runs to 14 residues. This CDR3 reads CASSLFGTAREQYF. The DNA of the CDR3 is TGTGCCAGCAGTTTGTTTGGCACAGCTCGCGAGCAGTACTTC.

This clone has just a few counts. The V call is TRBV4-1, the J call TRBJ1-1; no clear D gene. Trimming pared 2 bases from V and 1 base from J, leaving 5 bases between. The germline V gene has CDR1 MGHRA and CDR2 YSYEKL. The CDR3 consists of 13 residues. This chain's CDR3 is CASSQSGNTEAFF. DNA for the CDR3: TGCGCCAGCAGCCAATCCGGGAACACTGAAGCTTTCTTT.

The chain links TRBV5-1 to TRBJ1-1; tentatively, D is TRBD1 (6 bases). Germline-derived CDR1 and CDR2 are SGHRS and YFSETQ. V lost 0 bases to trimming and J lost 1 base, with 10 bases between them. The CDR3 sequence is 15 residues long. The CDR3 loop is CASSLAGGQNTEAFF. The CDR3 region has the DNA TGCGCCAGCAGCTTGGCCGGGGGACAGAACACTGAAGCTTTCTTT.

The rearrangement uses TRBV5-6 and TRBJ2-4, with TRBD1 as a possible D gene (5 bases). The CDR3 has 15 residues. The germline V gene encodes CDR1 SGHDT and CDR2 YYEEEE. V shed 3 bases and J shed 3 bases, with 13 bases lying between them. In DNA, the CDR3 is TGTGCCAGCAGCTGGCTAGGAAGGGGCAAAAACATTCAGTACTTC. This sequence encodes CASSWLGRGKNIQYF.

V usage is TRBV29-1 and J usage is TRBJ1-1; D perhaps matches TRBD1 (6 bases). Germline V lookup: CDR1 SQVTM, CDR2 ANQGSEA. V was pared by 7 bases and J by 1 base, with 13 bases between. The CDR3 runs to 13 residues. Here the CDR3 DNA reads TGCAGCGCCAGGAAGGGGGGGAACACTGAAGCTTTCTTT. Its translation: CSARKGGNTEAFF.

This clone was counted once. This chain uses TRBV11-2 with TRBJ2-1; D not resolved. V shed 1 base and J shed 1 base, with 8 bases lying between them. The CDR3 sequence is 15 residues long. CDR1 is SGHAT and CDR2 is FQNNGV in the germline V gene. The CDR3 protein is CASSLVAPSYNEQFF. CDR3 bases: TGTGCCAGCAGCTTAGTGGCTCCTTCCTACAATGAGCAGTTCTTC. The full variable domain, its missing parts supplied by reference TRBV11-2 and TRBJ2-1, is EAGVAQSPRYKIIEKRQSVAFWCNPISGHATLYWYQQILGQGPKLLIQFQNNGVVDDSQLPKDRFSAERLKGVDSTLKIQPAKLEDSAVYLCASSLVAPSYNEQFFGPGTRLTVL.

The rearrangement links TRBV7-8 to TRBJ1-1; possible D gene TRBD1, 5 bases. CDR3 size: 17 residues. Trimming cost V 3 bases and J 4 bases, with 21 bases left between them. Germline V gene sequence: CDR1 SGHVS, CDR2 FQNEAQ. Written as DNA, the CDR3 is TGTGCCAGCAGCTTCACCCGGCTGGGTCCCGGGGGCACTGAAGCTTTCTTT. It specifies CASSFTRLGPGGTEAFF.

The chain recombines TRBV10-3 with TRBJ2-5; D is possibly TRBD2 (5 bases). From germline, CDR1 is ENHRY and CDR2 SYGVKD. CDR3 length: 12 residues. The V and J ends lost 10 bases and 3 bases respectively, with 12 bases between them. The CDR3 is CATSSGKETQYF. The CDR3 coding sequence is TGTGCCACCAGCAGCGGAAAAGAGACCCAGTACTTC.

This chain connects TRBV7-2 to TRBJ2-7, with D perhaps matching TRBD1 (5 bases). This CDR3 has 15 amino acids. V lost 6 bases, J lost 7 bases, and 22 bases lay in between. CDR1 and CDR2 (germline): SGHTA, FQGNSA. The DNA for the CDR3 is TGTGCCAGCAGTCTCGACAGTACCACCCTACGAGAGCAGTACTTC. Translation: CASSLDSTTLREQYF.

The rearrangement joins TRBV30 to TRBJ1-3, with D perhaps TRBD1 (5 bases). Germline V lookup: CDR1 GTSNPN, CDR2 SVGIG (reference sequence). The CDR3 sequence is 15 residues long. V was clipped by 0 bases and J by 4 bases, with 13 bases between them. The CDR3 DNA reads TGTGCCTGGAGTGTACTGGGGCAGGCGGGAAACACCATATATTTT. It translates to CAWSVLGQAGNTIYF.

CDR3 sequence: CATSRATGNYGYTF. Here the CDR3 DNA reads TGTGCCACCAGCAGAGCCACAGGGAACTATGGCTACACCTTC. This chain connects TRBV15 to TRBJ1-2; D is possibly TRBD1 (6 bases). Between the trimmed V and J ends, which lost 1 base and 2 bases, there was a span of 8 bases. In germline, CDR1 is LNHNV, CDR2 YYDKDF (reference sequence). The CDR3 is 14 residues long.

The V and J genes are TRBV18 and TRBJ1-1; a weak D match, TRBD1 (5 bases). Germline CDR1 reads KGHSH; CDR2 reads LQKENI. This CDR3 has 13 residues. Trimming cost V 7 bases and J 5 bases, with 14 bases left between them. The CDR3 region has the DNA TGTGCCAGCTGCCCCGGGGGAGGGACTGAAGCTTTCTTT. Amino acids: CASCPGGGTEAFF.

V is TRBV18 and J is TRBJ2-7; D is perhaps TRBD1 (5 bases). Germline V gene lookup returns CDR1 KGHSH and CDR2 LQKENI. Trimming stripped 6 bases from V and 7 bases from J, with 28 bases between. The CDR3 loop spans 17 amino acids. CDR3 nucleotides: TGTGCCAGCTCCTCCTCCCCACAGGTCTCCCCTTCGTGGGAGCAGTACTTC. This translates into CASSSSPQVSPSWEQYF.